Detailed here is one TCR beta chain. As yet, its antigen is unknown. Repertoires were generated with immunoSEQ multiplex PCR, while TCRdb's copy carries only in-frame clones and drops some. The sample has tens of thousands of clones, approximately 87% seen once; the top ten hold 0.095% to 0.11%. The data were obtained in a study of graft-versus-host responses after intestinal transplantation. Turning to the study itself: Recipients had multivisceral, liver-intestinal, or isolated intestinal transplants.

This CDR3 region has 14 residues. The study's findings and limits: Levels of circulating GvH clones at their peak were associated with early post-transplant HvG declines. GvH clones turned up in recipient marrow; some had shown up first in ileum or blood.

The sequences come from unstimulated CD4+ T cells sorted from spleen or lymph node cells, collected before intestinal transplant. The TCR originated in a human donor who received an intestinal transplant. V and J are TRBV7-5 and TRBJ1-1; the D call of TRBD1 is as the table states it, not checked on the DNA. TRBV7-5 is a pseudogene segment. CDR3 amino acids: CARSPQGRNTEAFF. The CDR3 nucleotides read TGTGCCAGAAGCCCTCAGGGCCGAAACACTGAAGCTTTCTTT.